Below are 9 T cell receptor beta chains sequenced from a single sample in a study of T cell responses to AZD1222 COVID-19 vaccine. Profiled with immunoSEQ multiplex PCR; TCRdb holds only in-frame clones, not every one. The sample lists some 120,000 clones, around 92% occurring once. The sequences come from peripheral blood, collected on day 0 of AZD1222 vaccination. Every receptor here comes from an adult in good health.

The chain is built from TRBV6-5 and TRBJ2-7; 11 bases agree with TRBD1. J lost 3 bases, V lost 4 bases, and 2 bases had no gene match. Germline V CDR1 and CDR2: MNHEY, SVGAGI. CDR3 length: 14 residues. The CDR3 loop reads CASSWDRGIYEQYF. CDR3 nucleotides: TGTGCCAGCAGTTGGGACAGGGGGATCTACGAGCAGTACTTC.

The V gene is TRBV12-3 or TRBV12-4, the J gene TRBJ2-7; 9 bases align to TRBD1. CDR3 length: 12 residues. The V gene end was trimmed by 5 bases and the J gene end by 5 bases; junction bases not matched to a gene: 1. In DNA, the CDR3 is TGTGCCAGCAGTGACAGGGGGAACGAGCAGTACTTC. Protein: CASSDRGNEQYF.

Concerning this clone: Other nucleotide sequences from this sample produce the same CDR3. The chain combines TRBV5-1 with TRBJ2-7, with D hard to call. This CDR3 is built from 12 residues. The V end lost 0 bases, the J end lost 7 bases, and 8 bases lay between the germline ends. From germline, CDR1 is SGHRS and CDR2 YFSETQ. As DNA, the CDR3 is TGCGCCAGCAGCTTGGCGGGTACGGAGCAGTACTTC. Residues: CASSLAGTEQYF. The full variable domain, with the rest looked up from reference TRBV5-1 and TRBJ2-7, is KAGVTQTPRYLIKTRGQQVTLSCSPISGHRSVSWYQQTPGQGLQFLFEYFSETQRNKGNFPGRFSGRQFSNSRSEMNVSTLELGDSALYLCASSLAGTEQYFGPGTRLTVT.

The chain combines TRBV7-9 with TRBJ2-2; TRBD2 is a possible D gene (5 bases). The V gene's germline CDR1 is SEHNR and CDR2 FQNEAQ (reference sequence). V lost 2 bases to trimming and J lost 6 bases, with 22 bases between them. The CDR3 spans 18 residues. CDR3: CASSLRTRGPPGAGELFF. In nucleotides, the CDR3 is TGTGCCAGCAGCTTACGGACTCGCGGCCCCCCTGGGGCCGGGGAGCTGTTTTTT. The full variable domain, completed using reference TRBV7-9 and TRBJ2-2, is DTGVSQNPRHKITKRGQNVTFRCDPISEHNRLYWYRQTLGQGPEFLTYFQNEAQLEKSRLLSDRFSAERPKGSFSTLEIQRTEQGDSAMYLCASSLRTRGPPGAGELFFGEGSRLTVL.

The V call is TRBV6-5, the J call TRBJ2-2, with D maybe TRBD1 (5 bases). The ends were cut back, 5 bases at V and 3 bases at J, with 13 bases in the middle. The germline V gene encodes CDR1 MNHEY and CDR2 SVGAGI. CDR3 size: 15 residues. The CDR3 sequence is CASSPQGSYTGELFF. The CDR3 DNA sequence: TGTGCCAGCAGTCCCCAGGGAAGTTACACCGGGGAGCTGTTTTTT.

CDR3: CASTSGDQPQHF. As DNA, the CDR3 is TGTGCCAGCACCTCGGGGGATCAGCCCCAGCATTTT. The chain joins TRBV28 to TRBJ1-5, with D possibly matching TRBD1 (5 bases). Trimming pared 7 bases from V and 5 bases from J, leaving 9 bases between. The germline CDR1 and CDR2 sequences are MDHEN and SYDVKM. This CDR3 is built from 12 residues.

V and J are TRBV28 and TRBJ2-7; 10 bases agree with TRBD2. This CDR3 has 14 amino acids. Germline CDR1 and CDR2: MDHEN and SYDVKM. The junction had 2 bases not matched to a gene; V was cut back by 6 bases and J by 0 bases. The CDR3 DNA reads as TGTGCCAGCAGAGCTAGCGGGAGCTCCTACGAGCAGTACTTC. It specifies CASRASGSSYEQYF. Variable domain in full (rest from reference TRBV28 and TRBJ2-7): DVKVTQSSRYLVKRTGEKVFLECVQDMDHENMFWYRQDPGLGLRLIYFSYDVKMKEKGDIPEGYSVSREKKERFSLILESASTNQTSMYLCASRASGSSYEQYFGPGTRLTVT.

The rearrangement joins TRBV7-9 to TRBJ2-3; D possibly matches TRBD1 or TRBD2 (5 bases each). This CDR3 has 14 residues. Germline V lookup: CDR1 SEHNR, CDR2 FQNEAQ (reference sequence). With 3 bases removed from V and 1 base from J, the gap between germline ends came to 8 bases. CDR3: CASSFEGRTDTQYF. CDR3 nucleotides: TGTGCCAGCAGCTTTGAGGGGCGCACAGATACGCAGTATTTT.

V usage is TRBV19 and J usage is TRBJ1-1; tentatively, D is TRBD1 (5 bases). The CDR3 loop spans 14 amino acids. The germline V and J ends were trimmed by 3 bases and 1 base, with 9 bases remaining between them. Germline V gives CDR1 LNHDA, CDR2 SQIVND (reference sequence). The CDR3 DNA reads as TGTGCCAGTAGTATCCTGGGGACGAACACTGAAGCTTTCTTT. It encodes CASSILGTNTEAFF. The full variable domain, with the rest looked up from reference TRBV19 and TRBJ1-1, is DGGITQSPKYLFRKEGQNVTLSCEQNLNHDAMYWYRQDPGQGLRLIYYSQIVNDFQKGDIAEGYSVSREKKESFPLTVTSAQKNPTAFYLCASSILGTNTEAFFGQGTRLTVV.